These 8 T cell receptor beta chains share one sample of origin, sequenced in a study of Graves' ophthalmopathy and Graves' hyperthyroidism. CDR3 regions of TCR beta were amplified from RNA transcripts. The workflow started with a first-round RT-PCR run with HTBI primers and then moved on to a second-round multiplex PCR. TCRdb used MiXCR to reprocess the multiplex PCR reads, holding one entry per CDR3 protein. Of over a million distinct CDR3 sequences detected, around a third appear once; the ten largest clones hold over 8.5%. The sample taken for sequencing was peripheral blood or thyroid tissue (not recorded which). The receptor source for this set is an adult man with Graves' hyperthyroidism.

The chain has TRBV11-2 and TRBJ2-3; unclear D gene. This CDR3 comprises 14 residues. Germline-derived CDR1 and CDR2 are SGHAT and FQNNGV. V lost 7 bases to trimming and J lost 0 bases, with 11 bases between them. In DNA form, the CDR3 reads TGTGCCAGCAATCGCGGAGTTAGCACAGATACGCAGTATTTT. Encoded protein: CASNRGVSTDTQYF. The variable domain in full, completed from reference TRBV11-2 and TRBJ2-3, reads EAGVAQSPRYKIIEKRQSVAFWCNPISGHATLYWYQQILGQGPKLLIQFQNNGVVDDSQLPKDRFSAERLKGVDSTLKIQPAKLEDSAVYLCASNRGVSTDTQYFGPGTRLTVL.

Of note for this clonotype: An end of the junction differs from the germline gene, which may be a read error. The chain carries TRBV7-8 and TRBJ2-7; 9 nucleotides align to TRBD1. The CDR3 is 16 amino acids. Germline assignment: CDR1 SGHVS and CDR2 FQNEAQ. The CDR3 loop reads CASSPGQGPSSYGQYF. The CDR3 nucleotides read TGTGCCAGCAGCCCGGGACAGGGCCCTAGCTCCTACGGGCAGTACTTC.

This clonotype was detected ten times or more. V gene TRBV12-3 or TRBV12-4 combines with J gene TRBJ1-2; 7 nucleotides line up with TRBD1. V dropped 5 bases and J dropped 3; count of bases not matched to a gene: 15. This CDR3 region has 17 residues. The CDR3 reads CASSHRPGTARYYGYTF. CDR3 DNA: TGTGCCAGCAGTCACCGACCCGGGACAGCGAGATACTATGGCTACACCTTC.

This chain joins TRBV7-2 and TRBJ2-7; TRBD1 matches 9 bases. The CDR3 extends over 16 amino acids. Germline CDR1 and CDR2: SGHTA and FQGNSA. The ends lost 6 bases at V and 1 base at J; junction bases unmatched: 10. The CDR3 is CASSLDRGDRSYEQYF. Here the CDR3 DNA reads TGTGCCAGCAGTCTAGACAGGGGGGACAGGTCCTACGAGCAGTACTTC.

This clonotype has at least ten counts. The chain employs TRBV7-9 and TRBJ2-7; D possibly matches TRBD1 or TRBD2 (5 bases each). This CDR3 has 13 residues. V lost 8 bases and J 6 bases, leaving 17 bases between the germline ends. Looked up from germline, CDR1 is SEHNR and CDR2 is FQNEAQ (reference sequence). As DNA, the CDR3 is TGTGCCAGCGAGCAGGGTGGTCGGGGCGAGCAGTACTTC. Translating gives CASEQGGRGEQYF.

This chain joins TRBV20-1 and TRBJ2-7; 8 nucleotides line up with TRBD2. J gave up 2 bases and V 3 bases, and 12 bases lay outside the gene matches. The length of the CDR3 is 16 residues. CDR1 DFQATT and CDR2 SNEGSKA come from the germline V gene (reference sequence). Here the CDR3 reads CSASPESTSGTYEQYF. CDR3 DNA: TGCAGTGCTAGCCCAGAGTCAACTAGCGGAACCTACGAGCAGTACTTC.

The V call is TRBV11-2, the J call TRBJ1-4; 8 nucleotides align to TRBD1. V was pared by 3 bases and J by 8 bases, with 5 bases of the junction left unmatched. The CDR3 runs to 14 residues. Germline values: CDR1 SGHAT, CDR2 FQNNGV. The CDR3 spells CASSFWDRNEKLFF. The CDR3 DNA reads TGTGCCAGCAGCTTTTGGGACAGGAACGAAAAACTGTTTTTT.

The gene calls are TRBV6-5 and TRBJ2-2; 9 bases align to TRBD2. The CDR3 consists of 19 residues. Trimming removed 4 bases from V and 4 bases from J; junction bases left unmatched: 16. Germline V gene data show CDR1 as MNHEY and CDR2 as SVGAGI. The CDR3 coding sequence is TGTGCCAGCAGTTTGGAGCGGGGGGTCAGTTACTCTATCACCGGGGAGCTGTTTTTT. Translating it yields CASSLERGVSYSITGELFF.